This note documents a single T cell receptor (beta chain) sequence. The antigen remains unidentified. Time point noted: baseline, week 1 (first vaccination visit). The sample's treatment: pre-vaccination baseline after standard-of-care therapy. Each astrocytoma in the donors was new, WHO grade 3 or 4, IDH1-mutant and ATRX-lost. Profiling relied on immunoSEQ multiplex PCR, and the TCRdb table lists in-frame clones only, not all of them. The sample contains about 66,000 clones, just over 85% of which appear only once. These data come from a study of a mutant IDH1 vaccine in newly diagnosed glioma. Whole-study context: Standard pretreatment was either radiotherapy, temozolomide, or, for most, radiochemotherapy with temozolomide. Study conclusions and caveats: Patients mounted vaccine-induced immune responses in 90% to 95% of cases.

The germline CDR1 and CDR2 sequences are SQVTM and ANQGSEA. This CDR3 has 13 residues. V lost 6 bases to trimming and J lost 4 bases, with 12 bases between them. This receptor was identified in a man under 40 with glioma. This material consisted of PBMCs, taken from a glioma patient treated with radiotherapy, temozolomide or both. This chain links TRBV29-1 with TRBJ1-4; no clear D. Here the CDR3 DNA reads TGCAGCGTCCAAGCGGGAAATAATGAAAAACTGTTTTTT. Its protein is CSVQAGNNEKLFF.